The T cell receptor (beta chain) under discussion was sequenced for a study of cytomegalovirus exposure and HLA in healthy donors. Regarding the study as a whole: In the analysis, some V segments, TRBV6-2 and TRBV6-3 included, were excluded as indistinguishable.

Amplification used 60 Vbeta primers and 13 Jbeta primers. Only in-frame clones appear in the TCRdb table, and some are missing; sequencing was by immunoSEQ multiplex PCR. The top ten clones hold about 2.7% of a sample with 150,000 to 180,000 clones, under 85% of them seen once. To note about this clone: What it recognizes is unknown.

Germline values: CDR1 MRHNA, CDR2 SNTAGT. V lost 6 bases to trimming and J lost 6 bases; unmatched junction nucleotides: 5. The CDR3 contains 13 residues. This receptor was identified in a man aged 18-30 years in good health and CMV-seronegative. Specimen: PBMCs. This rearrangement joins TRBV6-4 to TRBJ2-1, with 7 positions matching TRBD2. CDR3 sequence (DNA): TGTGCCAGCAGCGAGACTAGCTTCAATGAGCAGTTCTTC. It specifies CASSETSFNEQFF.